This TCR beta chain was found in a study of blood T cells in healthy people across ages. Study observations and caveats: With unsorted PBMCs, a conclusive comparison of naive versus antigen-experienced cells was not possible. The percentage of naive T cells correlated strongly with TCR beta diversity. Diversity of TCR beta per million T cells declined in a roughly linear way with age.

A note on this clonotype: Antigen: not known.

Using a J-beta primer mix together with a sample-barcoded 5' primer, a second PCR was run for roughly 6 to 11 cycles. TCRdb reprocessed the 5' RACE reads via MiXCR and lists one record per CDR3 protein. The top ten clones hold roughly a tenth of a sample with approximately 960,000 distinct CDR3 sequences, around 29% of them seen once. This CDR3 comprises 12 residues. CDR1 and CDR2 from the germline V gene are MNHNS and SASEGT. V was clipped by 4 bases and J by 15 bases, with 16 bases between them. Another study also made use of these data, one on T cells of mothers and their children. That report notes: It was through the M1S primer of the second PCR that sample barcodes and 2-4 random nucleotides were added.

This receptor was taken from a woman between 35 and 50 years old in good health. Sample: blood. This chain joins TRBV6-1 and TRBJ2-4; D uncertain. CDR3 nucleotide sequence: TGTGCCAGCAGTGGGTATTGGCCTCGTTGGTACTTC. Amino acid sequence: CASSGYWPRWYF.